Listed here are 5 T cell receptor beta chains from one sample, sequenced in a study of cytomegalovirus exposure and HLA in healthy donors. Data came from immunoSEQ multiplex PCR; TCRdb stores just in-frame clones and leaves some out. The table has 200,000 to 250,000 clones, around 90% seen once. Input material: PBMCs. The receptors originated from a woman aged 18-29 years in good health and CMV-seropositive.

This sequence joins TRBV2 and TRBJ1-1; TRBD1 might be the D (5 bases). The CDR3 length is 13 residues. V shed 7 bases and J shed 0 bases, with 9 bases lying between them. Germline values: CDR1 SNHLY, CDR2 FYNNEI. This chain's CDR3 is CASTRQMNTEAFF. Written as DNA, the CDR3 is TGTGCCAGCACCCGACAGATGAACACTGAAGCTTTCTTT.

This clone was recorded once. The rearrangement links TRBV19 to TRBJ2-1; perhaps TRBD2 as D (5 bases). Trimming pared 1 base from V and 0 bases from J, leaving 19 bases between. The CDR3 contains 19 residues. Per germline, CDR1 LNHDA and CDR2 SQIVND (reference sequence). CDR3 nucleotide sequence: TGTGCCAGTAGTATAGTGAAGGACTCGTATGGGTACTCCTACAATGAGCAGTTCTTC. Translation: CASSIVKDSYGYSYNEQFF.

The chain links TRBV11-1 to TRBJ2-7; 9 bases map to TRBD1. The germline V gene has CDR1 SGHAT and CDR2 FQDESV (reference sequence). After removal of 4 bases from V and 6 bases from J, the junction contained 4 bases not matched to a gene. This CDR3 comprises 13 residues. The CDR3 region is CASSWTGALEQYF. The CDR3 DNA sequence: TGTGCCAGCAGCTGGACAGGGGCCCTCGAGCAGTACTTC.

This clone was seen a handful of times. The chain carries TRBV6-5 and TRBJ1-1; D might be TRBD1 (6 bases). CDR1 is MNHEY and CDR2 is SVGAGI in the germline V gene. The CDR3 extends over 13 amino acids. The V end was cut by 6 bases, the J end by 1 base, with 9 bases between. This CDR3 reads CASSLQGNTEAFF. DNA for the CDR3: TGTGCCAGCAGCCTACAGGGGAACACTGAAGCTTTCTTT.

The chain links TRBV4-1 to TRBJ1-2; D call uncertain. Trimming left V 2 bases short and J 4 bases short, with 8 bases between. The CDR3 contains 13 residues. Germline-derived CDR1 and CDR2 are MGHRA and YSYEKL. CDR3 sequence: CASSQYGSYGYTF. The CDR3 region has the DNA TGCGCCAGCAGCCAATACGGGAGCTATGGCTACACCTTC.